This passage covers 17 T cell receptor beta chains from one sample sequenced in a study of identical twins. TCRdb re-called the 5' RACE reads through MiXCR, storing one row per CDR3 protein. This table has fewer than 500,000 distinct CDR3 sequences, 14% appearing once. These data were also reused for a study on yellow fever vaccine responses in identical twins.

Input material: CD4+ T cells sorted from blood. The receptor set was obtained from a woman younger than 35 in good health.

This clonotype appeared many times. The gene calls are TRBV12-3 or TRBV12-4 and TRBJ2-3, with D possibly called TRBD1 or TRBD2 (6 bases each). With 6 bases removed from V and 0 bases from J, the gap between germline ends came to 10 bases. The length of the CDR3 is 14 residues. Here the CDR3 DNA reads TGTGCCAGCAGCCGGGGGCCTAGCACAGATACGCAGTATTTT. Translation gives CASSRGPSTDTQYF.

The V gene is TRBV20-1, the J gene TRBJ2-7; TRBD2 might be the D (6 bases). The CDR3 loop spans 14 amino acids. CDR1 is DFQATT and CDR2 is SNEGSKA in the germline V gene (reference sequence). With 4 bases removed from V and 6 bases from J, the gap between germline ends came to 19 bases. The CDR3 nucleotides read TGCAGTGCTACTATCCTACTAGTGGGAGGCGAGCAGTACTTC. Residues: CSATILLVGGEQYF.

This clonotype came up a few times. The chain combines TRBV5-1 with TRBJ2-7, with D perhaps given as TRBD1 or TRBD2 (5 bases each). Germline loops: CDR1 SGHRS, CDR2 YFSETQ. This CDR3 is built from 15 residues. Trimming removed 4 bases from V and 6 bases from J, with 20 bases in between. The CDR3 DNA sequence: TGCGCCAGCAGCCCCGACGGGACCCCCTGGGCCGAGCAGTACTTC. Amino acids: CASSPDGTPWAEQYF.

The chain combines TRBV30 with TRBJ2-1, with no clear D. Deletions cut 4 bases from V and 4 bases from J, with 5 bases between. CDR1 is GTSNPN, CDR2 SVGIG, per germline (reference sequence). CDR3 length: 11 amino acids. DNA for the CDR3: TGTGCCTGGATATCTTACAATGAGCAGTTCTTC. Its protein is CAWISYNEQFF. The full variable domain, completed using reference TRBV30 and TRBJ2-1, is SQTIHQWPATLVQPVGSPLSLECTVEGTSNPNLYWYRQAAGRGLQLLFYSVGIGQISSEVPQNLSASRPQDRQFILSSKKLLLSDSGFYLCAWISYNEQFFGPGTRLTVL.

The chain has TRBV7-2 and TRBJ2-2; no clear D. Germline V lookup: CDR1 SGHTA, CDR2 FQGNSA. The CDR3 runs to 14 residues. Trimming shortened V by 2 bases and J by 4 bases, and 8 bases separated the two germline ends. The CDR3 protein is CASSLIQSTGELFF. CDR3 nucleotides: TGTGCCAGCAGCTTAATCCAGAGCACCGGGGAGCTGTTTTTT.

The chain links TRBV20-1 to TRBJ2-7; D uncertain. Trimming removed 5 bases from V and 5 bases from J, with 7 bases in between. Germline V gene lookup returns CDR1 DFQATT and CDR2 SNEGSKA (reference sequence). The CDR3 sequence is 10 residues long. The CDR3 region is CSAVFHEQYF. CDR3 bases: TGCAGTGCTGTTTTTCACGAGCAGTACTTC.

The chain carries TRBV3-1 and TRBJ2-1; 15 nucleotides match TRBD2. Germline V gene data show CDR1 as LGHDT and CDR2 as YNNKEL (reference sequence). CDR3 length: 17 amino acids. V shed 4 bases, J shed 5 bases, and the junction held 6 bases outside the gene matches. As DNA, the CDR3 is TGTGCCAGCAGCCGATCGGGACTAGCGGGGGGAAACAATGAGCAGTTCTTC. It encodes CASSRSGLAGGNNEQFF.

This clonotype has a handful of counts. The rearrangement uses TRBV12-3 or TRBV12-4 and TRBJ1-1; the D gene is possibly TRBD1 (5 bases). The CDR3 runs to 11 residues. V was pared by 10 bases and J by 10 bases, with 16 bases between. Written as DNA, the CDR3 is TGTGCCACCAGAGGTTTTCAGGGAGCTTTCTTT. It is translated as CATRGFQGAFF.

The sample holds a few counts of this clonotype. This sequence joins TRBV21-1 and TRBJ2-5; the D segment call TRBD2 is taken from the table without a DNA check. TRBV21-1 is marked as a pseudogene. The CDR3 is 15 amino acids. The CDR3 DNA follows: TGTGCCAGCAGCACCCGCGGGGGGGCCGGGGAGACCCAGTACTTC. Residues: CASSTRGGAGETQYF.

V is TRBV12-3 or TRBV12-4 and J is TRBJ2-7; 9 nucleotides line up with TRBD1. The V and J ends lost 5 bases and 2 bases, in that order; junction bases with no gene match: 7. The CDR3 covers 15 residues. CDR3 residues: CASSIGTGSTYEQYF. Here the CDR3 DNA reads TGTGCCAGCAGTATAGGGACAGGGAGCACCTACGAGCAGTACTTC.

Ten or more counts support this clonotype. The CDR3 nucleotides read TGTGCCAGCAGTTTATCAGTGAGCGGCTCTTCCTACGAGCAGTACTTC. Its translation is CASSLSVSGSSYEQYF. The rearrangement links TRBV28 to TRBJ2-7, with D possibly TRBD2 on 5 matching bases. V was clipped by 1 base and J by 1 base, with 14 bases between them. This CDR3 is 16 amino acids long. Germline V lookup: CDR1 MDHEN, CDR2 SYDVKM.

This chain connects TRBV6-2 or TRBV6-3 to TRBJ2-2; TRBD1 agrees at 9 bases. Germline V gives CDR1 MNHEY, CDR2 SVGEGT. This CDR3 has 16 residues. Germline trimming cut 6 bases from V and 5 bases from J; bases unmatched to any gene: 10. Written as DNA, the CDR3 is TGTGCCAGCAGACCTTCGGGACAGGGCGTTACCGGGGAGCTGTTTTTT. Translated, it gives CASRPSGQGVTGELFF.

This clonotype was recorded at least ten times. The chain carries TRBV7-3 and TRBJ2-3; D is unclear. The CDR3 consists of 13 residues. Per the germline V gene, CDR1 is SGHTA and CDR2 is FQGTGA. Trimming left V 4 bases short and J 3 bases short, with 8 bases between. The CDR3 here is CASSSGRTDTQYF. The CDR3 nucleotides are TGTGCCAGCAGCTCCGGACGAACAGATACGCAGTATTTT.

This CDR3 reads CASSPRNLNTGELFF. The CDR3, as DNA: TGTGCCAGCAGTCCCAGGAATTTAAACACCGGGGAGCTGTTTTTT. This sequence joins TRBV12-3 or TRBV12-4 and TRBJ2-2; no firm D call. Trimming removed 5 bases at V and 2 bases at J, with 12 bases between. The CDR3 consists of 15 residues.

The chain recombines TRBV12-3 or TRBV12-4 with TRBJ2-3, with TRBD2 identical over 9 bases. The length of the CDR3 is 15 residues. V was pared by 7 bases and J by 4 bases, with 9 bases of the junction left unmatched. The CDR3, as DNA: TGTGCCAGCAAAGAGCGGGAGGTTTTCCCAGATACGCAGTATTTT. Translating gives CASKEREVFPDTQYF.

This clonotype was observed a handful of times. V is TRBV16 and J is TRBJ2-1; D not resolved. Per germline, CDR1 KGHSY and CDR2 FQNENV. This CDR3 is built from 11 residues. V lost 1 base and J lost 8, with 3 bases in between. CDR3 nucleotide sequence: TGTGCCAGCAGCCAATGGGATGAGCAGTTCTTC. Translated: CASSQWDEQFF. Full variable domain (remainder filled in from reference TRBV16 and TRBJ2-1): GEEVAQTPKHLVRGEGQKAKLYCAPIKGHSYVFWYQQVLKNEFKFLISFQNENVFDETGMPKERFSAKCLPNSPCSLEIQATKLEDSAVYFCASSQWDEQFFGPGTRLTVL.

Many counts were recorded for this clonotype. The chain joins TRBV12-3 or TRBV12-4 to TRBJ2-2; TRBD2 matches 8 bases. J was trimmed by 0 bases and V by 6 bases; bases with no gene match: 6. The CDR3 has 16 amino acids. CDR3 DNA sequence: TGTGCCAGCAGCTTTACTAGCGGATCGAACACCGGGGAGCTGTTTTTT. It encodes CASSFTSGSNTGELFF.